The rows below give T cell receptor beta chains drawn from one sample of a study of T cell responses to AZD1222 COVID-19 vaccine. Some clones are missing from TCRdb's copy, which holds only in-frame ones; the method was immunoSEQ multiplex PCR. Among more than 50,000 clones listed, about nine tenths were seen once. The sample consisted of peripheral blood, taken 28 days after the second AZD1222 dose. Every receptor here comes from an adult who received the AZD1222 COVID-19 vaccine. Each CDR3 is given with its conserved first and last residue. D genes are given only for firm matches. A clone size is listed for some rows: how often the clone was seen (once, few, many), or a class if it is expanded.

TRBV14,-,-,TRBJ2-4,CASSQDRGLKNIQYF,TGTGCCAGCAGCCAAGACCGAGGCCTCAAAAACATTCAGTACTTC
TRBV19,-,TRBD1,TRBJ1-2,CASSIDRGNYGYTF,TGTGCCAGTAGTATCGACAGGGGGAACTATGGCTACACCTTC
TRBV7-6,few,TRBD2,TRBJ2-5,CASVHRLAGETQYF,TGTGCCAGCGTACATAGACTAGCGGGGGAGACCCAGTACTTC
TRBV2,-,-,TRBJ2-2,CASSEVGVNTGELFF,TGTGCCAGCAGTGAGGTCGGGGTGAACACCGGGGAGCTGTTTTTT
TRBV10-3,-,TRBD1,TRBJ2-3,CAIRPGQGADTQYF,TGTGCCATCAGACCGGGACAGGGGGCAGATACGCAGTATTTT
TRBV4-1,-,-,TRBJ1-3,CASSQVPGNTIYF,TGCGCCAGCAGCCAAGTTCCTGGAAACACCATATATTTT
TRBV19,few,-,TRBJ2-3,CASSIRRTEATDTQYF,TGTGCCAGTAGTATACGTCGGACAGAGGCCACAGATACGCAGTATTTT
TRBV19,-,-,TRBJ2-3,CASSQGHLTDTQYF,TGTGCCAGTAGTCAGGGACACTTGACAGATACGCAGTATTTT
TRBV6-5,few,TRBD1,TRBJ2-2,CASRLDRGNTGELFF,TGTGCCAGCAGGCTGGACAGGGGTAACACCGGGGAGCTGTTTTTT
TRBV19,-,-,TRBJ1-4,CASSPRGSPTNEKLFF,TGTGCCAGTAGCCCCCGGGGCTCGCCAACTAATGAAAAACTGTTTTTT
TRBV5-1,-,-,TRBJ2-2,CASSPTPANTGELFF,TGCGCCAGCAGCCCGACACCCGCGAACACCGGGGAGCTGTTTTTT
TRBV10-1,-,-,TRBJ1-4,CASSESGVAEKLFF,TGCGCCAGCAGTGAGTCGGGGGTGGCTGAAAAACTGTTTTTT
TRBV30,-,-,TRBJ2-7,CAALTAKSSYEQYF,TGTGCCGCCCTGACAGCCAAATCCTCCTACGAGCAGTACTTC
TRBV19,-,-,TRBJ2-3,CASSIFGGSVDTQYF,TGTGCCAGTAGTATATTTGGTGGCTCCGTTGATACGCAGTATTTT
TRBV5-8,once,-,TRBJ1-6,CASSHSRGHNSPLHF,TGTGCCAGCAGCCACAGCCGGGGCCATAATTCACCCCTCCACTTT
TRBV19,-,TRBD2,TRBJ2-5,CASSLSAVSGTKTQYF,TGTGCCAGTAGTCTCTCCGCAGTTAGCGGGACGAAGACCCAGTACTTC
TRBV30,-,-,TRBJ2-7,CAWSAGPTIYEQYF,TGTGCCTGGAGTGCCGGGCCTACGATCTACGAGCAGTACTTC
TRBV24-1,-,-,TRBJ1-5,CATSDLSRASNQPQHF,TGTGCCACCAGTGATTTATCCAGGGCCAGCAATCAGCCCCAGCATTTT
TRBV7-3,-,-,TRBJ1-3,CASSLVHGNTIYF,TGTGCCAGCAGCTTGGTACATGGAAACACCATATATTTT
TRBV19,-,-,TRBJ2-1,CASSMGNEQFF,TGTGCCAGTAGTATGGGGAATGAGCAGTTCTTC
TRBV7-2,-,-,TRBJ2-2,CASSLGGSSRNTGELFF,TGTGCCAGCAGCTTAGGGGGTAGTAGCCGGAACACCGGGGAGCTGTTTTTT
TRBV7-9,-,TRBD2,TRBJ2-3,CASSPRLAAYTDTQYF,TGTGCCAGCAGCCCCCGCCTAGCGGCGTACACAGATACGCAGTATTTT
TRBV19,-,TRBD1,TRBJ2-7,CASRATGGNYEQYF,TGTGCCAGCCGGGCGACAGGGGGGAACTACGAGCAGTACTTC
TRBV10-3,-,-,TRBJ2-7,CAISENPGPSYEQYF,TGTGCCATCAGTGAGAACCCAGGGCCGTCCTACGAGCAGTACTTC
TRBV6-5,-,-,TRBJ1-1,CASMVRANTEAFF,TGTGCCAGCATGGTTAGGGCGAACACTGAAGCTTTCTTT
TRBV4-1,-,TRBD1,TRBJ2-7,CASSQGRWVRGLDEQYF,TGCGCCAGCAGCCAAGGGAGGTGGGTAAGGGGGCTCGACGAGCAGTACTTC
TRBV3-1/TRBV3-2,-,-,TRBJ1-3,CASSKLQGLSSGNTIYF,TGTGCCAGCAGCAAACTACAGGGACTGAGCTCTGGAAACACCATATATTTT
TRBV28,-,-,TRBJ2-7,CASSLGSRGYEQYF,TGTGCCAGCAGTTTAGGGTCTAGGGGCTACGAGCAGTACTTC
TRBV3-1/TRBV3-2,-,-,TRBJ2-5,CASSQVSASVYRKTQYF,TGTGCCAGCAGCCAAGTTTCGGCTAGCGTCTATAGGAAGACCCAGTACTTC
TRBV24-1,-,-,TRBJ2-7,CATSDPMRGNEQYF,TGTGCCACCAGTGACCCAATGAGGGGCAACGAGCAGTACTTC
TRBV10-2,-,-,TRBJ1-3,CASSEPGRGSGNTIYF,TGCGCCAGCAGTGAGCCCGGACGGGGCTCTGGAAACACCATATATTTT
TRBV27,few,-,TRBJ2-2,CASSLYNENTGELFF,TGTGCCAGCAGTTTATACAACGAGAACACCGGGGAGCTGTTTTTT
TRBV12-3/TRBV12-4,once,-,TRBJ1-5,CASSLRSQPQHF,TGTGCCAGCAGTTTACGGTCTCAGCCCCAGCATTTT
TRBV18,-,-,TRBJ2-7,CASSPGTASGEQYF,TGTGCCAGCTCACCGGGGACGGCTTCGGGGGAGCAGTACTTC
TRBV27,-,-,TRBJ1-2,CASSFQANYGYTF,TGTGCCAGCAGTTTCCAAGCTAACTATGGCTACACCTTC
TRBV23-1,-,TRBD1,TRBJ1-6,CASSSQLVGTGGESPYNSPLHF,TGCGCCAGCAGTTCCCAGTTGGTCGGGACAGGGGGCGAATCCCCTTATAATTCACCCCTCCACTTT
TRBV5-1,-,-,TRBJ2-6,CASSWAGQGPSGANVLTF,TGCGCCAGCAGCTGGGCGGGGCAGGGACCCTCTGGGGCCAACGTCCTGACTTTC
TRBV2,-,-,TRBJ2-3,CASSDSSVLADTQYF,TGTGCCAGCAGTGATTCATCAGTATTGGCAGATACGCAGTATTTT
TRBV24-1,-,-,TRBJ2-2,CATSETRNTGELFF,TGTGCCACCAGTGAGACACGGAACACCGGGGAGCTGTTTTTT
TRBV28,-,-,TRBJ1-5,CASSFRGAGNQPQHF,TGTGCCAGCAGTTTTAGGGGGGCCGGCAATCAGCCCCAGCATTTT
TRBV19,few,-,TRBJ2-3,CASSISSVADTQYF,TGTGCCAGTAGTATTTCTAGCGTCGCAGATACGCAGTATTTT
TRBV3-1/TRBV3-2,once,TRBD2,TRBJ2-2,CASSPRLAVQGTGELFF,TGTGCCAGCAGCCCCCGACTAGCGGTACAGGGGACCGGGGAGCTGTTTTTT
TRBV5-5,-,-,TRBJ2-1,CASSPFQGSYNEQFF,TGTGCCAGCAGCCCTTTCCAGGGTTCCTACAATGAGCAGTTCTTC
TRBV7-9,few,-,TRBJ2-7,CASSPPYRVGNEQYF,TGTGCCAGCAGCCCCCCATACAGGGTGGGCAACGAGCAGTACTTC
TRBV4-2,-,-,TRBJ2-7,CASSQDQGGQSSYEQYF,TGTGCCAGCAGCCAAGATCAGGGGGGACAGAGCTCCTACGAGCAGTACTTC
TRBV19,-,-,TRBJ2-7,CASSIVARAPIYYEQYF,TGTGCCAGTAGTATAGTGGCACGGGCCCCGATATATTACGAGCAGTACTTC
TRBV5-1,-,-,TRBJ2-7,CASSLDGRSSYEQYF,TGCGCCAGCAGCTTGGACGGCCGGAGCTCCTACGAGCAGTACTTC
TRBV5-6,-,-,TRBJ2-7,CASSLGQLREQYF,TGTGCCAGCAGCTTGGGACAGCTACGCGAGCAGTACTTC
TRBV15,-,TRBD1,TRBJ1-4,CATSRGVGQGVEKLFF,TGTGCCACCAGCAGAGGAGTGGGGCAGGGGGTCGAAAAACTGTTTTTT
TRBV6-5,-,TRBD1,TRBJ1-1,CASSLPGGVGEAFF,TGTGCCAGCAGCCTACCAGGGGGGGTCGGGGAAGCTTTCTTT